Listed below are T cell receptor beta chains from one sample, sequenced in a study of blood T cell repertoires in COVID-19. Only in-frame clones appear in the TCRdb table, and some are missing; sequencing was by immunoSEQ multiplex PCR. The table has more than 150,000 clones, 79% seen once. Source material: peripheral blood. The receptors stem from a man in his 60s with active or convalescent COVID-19. The conserved cysteine and the conserved F or W are not part of the CDR3 here. A D gene is named only where the DNA matches it firmly.

>TRBJ2-1|-|TRBV5-1
ASSSQGYEQF
>TRBJ1-2|-|TRBV7-8
ASSPGRAGYGYT
>TRBJ1-1|-|TRBV28
ASSLLEGGNTEAF
>TRBJ2-7|-|TRBV19
ASSIGQGYEQY
>TRBJ1-5|TRBD1|TRBV19
ASSTGTGASSNQPQH
>TRBJ2-5|-|TRBV2
ASSVNSQETQY
>TRBJ2-7|TRBD1|TRBV19
ASSRGGQGDEQY
>TRBJ2-7|-|TRBV24-1
ATSDFPGYEQY
>TRBJ2-3|TRBD1|TRBV7-2
ASSSGQTTDTQY
>TRBJ2-7|-|TRBV5-5
ASSLGQAAYEQY
>TRBJ2-7|TRBD1|TRBV10-3
AISERQGEYEQY
>TRBJ2-5|-|TRBV5-1
ASGPRAGLQETQY
>TRBJ2-3|-|TRBV7-9
ASSLRTNNTDTQY
>TRBJ2-3|TRBD2|TRBV6-2/TRBV6-3
AGSRGGFTDTQY
>TRBJ2-7|-|TRBV20-1
SAPWREQY
>TRBJ2-1|TRBD2|TRBV19
ASKDREGLGEQF
>TRBJ2-7|TRBD2|TRBV27
ASSLSRGGAYEQY
>TRBJ2-1|-|TRBV15
ATSREGALANNEQF
>TRBJ2-5|-|TRBV5-4
ASSSGGPGQIQETQY
>TRBJ2-7|-|TRBV29-1
SAASPGEQY
>TRBJ1-5|-|TRBV2
ASRKDRYSNQPQH
>TRBJ1-6|-|TRBV2
ASRWRVSSPLH
>TRBJ2-2|TRBD2|TRBV9
ASSVGLAGGIGELF
>TRBJ2-3|-|TRBV28
ASSSSRVAWGDTQY
>TRBJ1-1|TRBD1|TRBV2
ASTGTGHTEAF
>TRBJ2-2|TRBD2|TRBV19
ASSLRGTELAGELF
>TRBJ2-3|-|TRBV14
ASSQGAGVGTDTQY
>TRBJ1-2|-|TRBV29-1
SAGRGNGYT
>TRBJ1-4|-|TRBV28
ASSLIGTNEKLF
>TRBJ2-3|-|TRBV19
ASSPQTDTQY
>TRBJ2-7|TRBD2|TRBV5-1
ASSLQRDDEQY
>TRBJ2-1|TRBD2|TRBV11-2
ASSPTSGRANEQF
>TRBJ1-5|-|TRBV10-3
APAEAISNQPQH
>TRBJ2-3|TRBD2|TRBV3-1/TRBV3-2
ASSQGLAGAGSTDTQY
>TRBJ2-7|TRBD1|TRBV7-9
ASITGTESGEQY
>TRBJ2-7|TRBD2|TRBV5-4
ASSLTSGLDEQY
>TRBJ2-1|-|TRBV5-1
ASKVREAGEQF
>TRBJ2-3|-|TRBV7-9
ASRAEGSTDTQY
>TRBJ2-7|TRBD2|TRBV11-2
ASSKAGEGEQY
>TRBJ1-5|-|TRBV5-1
ASSLRLGGGPQH
>TRBJ1-2|TRBD1|TRBV28
ASRWGQGNGYT
>TRBJ2-1|TRBD2|TRBV19
ASSLGTSGSNEQF
>TRBJ1-1|-|TRBV6-5
ASTPGGGGTEAF
>TRBJ2-2|-|TRBV3-1/TRBV3-2
ASSQDRAGAGELF
>TRBJ2-2|TRBD2|TRBV18
ASSPAGLAGGTGELF
>TRBJ2-1|TRBD2|TRBV3-1/TRBV3-2
ASSQASGGGNEQF
>TRBJ1-1|TRBD1|TRBV2
ASSRQGWTEAF
>TRBJ2-7|-|TRBV7-9
ASSLSSGTGSYEQY
>TRBJ1-2|-|TRBV3-1/TRBV3-2
ASSHATDNYGYT
>TRBJ2-6|-|TRBV9
ASRGTAGATGANVLT
>TRBJ2-4|-|TRBV7-3
ASSPERLAKNIQY
>TRBJ2-1|TRBD1|TRBV18
ASSLSRQGAGNEQF
>TRBJ2-7|TRBD2|TRBV10-1
ASSESLTSGRLEY
>TRBJ1-2|-|TRBV19
ASSIDITTRLMKNGYT
>TRBJ1-1|-|TRBV7-2
ASSLAVTEAF
>TRBJ2-7|-|TRBV7-2
ASSSQGYEQY
>TRBJ1-6|-|TRBV11-2
ASSLGGGSPLH
>TRBJ1-1|TRBD1|TRBV5-1
ASSDTGGTTEAF
>TRBJ1-1|TRBD1|TRBV29-1
SARGQAAEAF
>TRBJ2-5|TRBD2|TRBV27
ASRGTSGSQETQY